One and the same sample provided the 31 T cell receptor beta chains below, sequenced in a study of Graves' ophthalmopathy and Graves' hyperthyroidism. The authors amplified TCR beta CDR3 regions, and they did so from RNA transcripts for repertoire sequencing. Second-round multiplex PCR followed a first-round RT-PCR using HTBI primers. TCRdb processed the multiplex PCR reads anew with MiXCR; each CDR3 protein has one entry. Here the sample spans 230,000 or so distinct CDR3 sequences, 40% to 50% being singletons. The sequenced material came from peripheral blood. The receptor set was obtained from an adult man with Graves' ophthalmopathy.

The chain recombines TRBV20-1 with TRBJ2-2; 7 nucleotides match TRBD1. The CDR3 has 15 amino acids. V shed 0 bases and J 4 bases; nucleotides not matched to a gene: 5. The V gene's germline CDR1 is DFQATT and CDR2 SNEGSKA (reference sequence). The CDR3 DNA is TGCAGTGCTAGAGAACAGGGGACGGCCACCGGGGAGCTGTTTTTT. The encoded protein is CSAREQGTATGELFF.

V and J are TRBV7-6 and TRBJ2-7; 8 bases line up with TRBD2. J lost 3 bases, V lost 1 base, and 5 bases had no gene match. This CDR3 comprises 15 residues. The germline V gene has CDR1 SGHVS and CDR2 FNYEAQ. The CDR3 DNA follows: TGTGCCAGCAGCTTAGAAGCGGGAGTGATCTACGAGCAGTACTTC. Protein sequence: CASSLEAGVIYEQYF.

This clonotype occurred many times. The chain has TRBV6-6 and TRBJ1-1, with D hard to call. The CDR3 contains 12 residues. With 0 bases removed from V and 5 bases from J, the gap between germline ends came to 4 bases. Germline-derived CDR1 and CDR2 are MNHNY and SVGAGI (reference sequence). Here the CDR3 reads CASSYSLTEAFF. The DNA of the CDR3 is TGTGCCAGCAGTTACTCCTTAACTGAAGCTTTCTTT.

The chain carries TRBV12-3 or TRBV12-4 and TRBJ1-6; 8 bases line up with TRBD1. This CDR3 is built from 14 residues. The V and J ends lost 5 bases and 7 bases, in that order; junction bases with no gene match: 4. The CDR3 DNA sequence: TGTGCCAGCAGTAGGACAGGGCTAAATTCACCCCTCCACTTT. It specifies CASSRTGLNSPLHF.

The CDR3 sequence: CASSDPGRTWETQYF. The CDR3, as DNA: TGTGCCAGCAGTGACCCTGGCAGGACTTGGGAGACCCAGTACTTC. The V call is TRBV12-3 or TRBV12-4, the J call TRBJ2-5, with D perhaps TRBD2 (5 bases). The CDR3 covers 15 residues. V lost 5 bases and J 5 bases, leaving 18 bases between the germline ends.

The chain is built from TRBV20-1 and TRBJ2-7; 8 bases align to TRBD2. The CDR3 length is 15 residues. Trimming at V came to 5 bases and at J to 2 bases, leaving 11 bases not matched to a gene. Germline V gene data show CDR1 as DFQATT and CDR2 as SNEGSKA (reference sequence). The CDR3 reads CSAATTSGRPYEQYF. In DNA form, the CDR3 reads TGCAGTGCTGCGACTACTAGCGGTAGGCCCTACGAGCAGTACTTC.

This clonotype was detected a few times. The CDR3 loop is CASSGGLAGETQYF. As DNA, the CDR3 is TGTGCCAGCAGCGGCGGACTAGCGGGCGAGACCCAGTACTTC. V is TRBV5-4 and J is TRBJ2-5; 11 nucleotides agree with TRBD2. With V trimmed by 4 bases and J by 5 bases, 4 bases remained unmatched. CDR3 size: 14 residues. Germline CDR1 SGHNT, CDR2 YYREEE (reference sequence).

This chain connects TRBV2 to TRBJ2-2; D may be TRBD1 (5 bases). The CDR3 totals 14 residues. The V end lost 2 bases, the J end lost 7 bases, and 11 bases lay between the germline ends. Germline CDR1 reads SNHLY; CDR2 reads FYNNEI. CDR3 nucleotide sequence: TGTGCCAGCAGTGAAACCCGACAGAGCGGGGAGCTGTTTTTT. The encoded protein is CASSETRQSGELFF.

This clonotype was found a few times. The chain has TRBV9 and TRBJ2-7; D perhaps matches TRBD1 (6 bases). The CDR3 length is 12 residues. The ends were cut back, 0 bases at V and 6 bases at J, with 7 bases in the middle. The germline V gene has CDR1 SGDLS and CDR2 YYNGEE. This CDR3 reads CASSVGRGEQYF. CDR3 coding DNA: TGTGCCAGCAGCGTAGGCAGGGGCGAGCAGTACTTC.

This clonotype was seen a few times. This chain uses TRBV20-1 with TRBJ1-2; D unclear. Germline CDR1 DFQATT, CDR2 SNEGSKA (reference sequence). V was pared by 5 bases and J by 7 bases, with 11 bases between. The CDR3 runs 11 residues. CDR3 DNA sequence: TGCAGTGCTCCCTGGGAGAGTGGCTACACCTTC. Translated, it gives CSAPWESGYTF.

Notes on this clonotype: At one of its ends the junction is not consistent with the germline gene, which may arise from a read error. The chain joins TRBV5-1 to TRBJ2-7; 9 nucleotides align to TRBD1. This CDR3 spans 14 amino acids. CDR1 is SGHRS and CDR2 is YFSETQ in the germline V gene. The CDR3 protein is CASSTSGQGYEQYF. The DNA of the CDR3 is TGTGCCAGCAGCACCTCGGGACAGGGCTACGAGCAGTACTTC.

The chain is built from TRBV7-8 and TRBJ2-7; TRBD2 matches 9 bases. CDR1 and CDR2 (germline): SGHVS, FQNEAQ. This CDR3 contains 15 residues. V lost 4 bases and J lost 7; bases outside the gene matches: 11. This chain's CDR3 is CASSSSAGGIGEQYF. The CDR3 DNA is TGTGCCAGCAGCTCCTCGGCGGGAGGGATCGGGGAGCAGTACTTC.

This clonotype was seen a few times. The rearrangement links TRBV29-1 to TRBJ1-1; D remains ambiguous. V was cut by 4 bases and J by 0 bases, with 9 bases left in between. This CDR3 is 13 amino acids long. Germline values: CDR1 SQVTM, CDR2 ANQGSEA. CDR3 DNA: TGCAGCGTTGGGTCCTTAATGAACACTGAAGCTTTCTTT. Translated: CSVGSLMNTEAFF.

J is TRBJ2-7 and V is TRBV12-3 or TRBV12-4; 14 nucleotides align to TRBD2. The junction had 13 bases not matched to a gene; V was cut back by 6 bases and J by 6 bases. This CDR3 has 17 amino acids. The CDR3 DNA follows: TGTGCCAGCAGCCATAGACTAGCGGGAGGGCCACGGGCCGAGCAGTACTTC. This sequence encodes CASSHRLAGGPRAEQYF.

The table lists this clonotype with a few counts. CDR3 in DNA: TGTGCCAGCAGCTTATCTCCGGCAGGGGGGGTCTATGGCTACACCTTC. Translation: CASSLSPAGGVYGYTF. This chain links TRBV7-2 with TRBJ1-2; 7 nucleotides match TRBD1. Trimming took 2 bases from V and 4 from J; bases not matched to a gene: 10. Germline V gene sequence: CDR1 SGHTA, CDR2 FQGNSA. The CDR3 runs 16 residues.

J is TRBJ2-6 and V is TRBV7-9; 9 nucleotides match TRBD1. The CDR3 runs 19 residues. CDR1 is SEHNR, CDR2 FQNEAQ, per germline (reference sequence). The junction had 11 bases not matched to a gene; V was cut back by 5 bases and J by 0 bases. In DNA form, the CDR3 reads TGTGCCAGCAGCCCTGGATGGTGGGGACAGGGCTCTGGGGCCAACGTCCTGACTTTC. As protein: CASSPGWWGQGSGANVLTF.

The V call is TRBV12-3 or TRBV12-4, the J call TRBJ1-5; TRBD1 might be the D (5 bases). CDR3 length: 16 residues. V was trimmed by 6 bases and J by 11 bases, leaving 26 bases between them. The CDR3 protein is CASSGTVFNPTQTQHF. DNA of the CDR3: TGTGCCAGCAGCGGGACGGTGTTTAACCCCACCCAGACCCAGCATTTT.

This clonotype was seen at least ten times. The chain links TRBV2 to TRBJ2-5; D not certain. V was shortened by 3 bases and J by 1 base, with 6 bases between the two germline ends. The CDR3 length is 13 residues. CDR1 is SNHLY, CDR2 FYNNEI, per germline. The CDR3 region is CASSEGIQETQYF. The DNA of the CDR3 is TGTGCCAGCAGTGAGGGTATCCAAGAGACCCAGTACTTC.

J is TRBJ2-6 and V is TRBV29-1, with no clear D. This CDR3 region has 13 residues. V gave up 7 bases and J gave up 1 base, with 8 bases separating them. CDR1 SQVTM and CDR2 ANQGSEA come from the germline V gene. The CDR3 protein is CSAETSGANVLTF. The CDR3 nucleotides read TGCAGCGCTGAGACTTCTGGGGCCAACGTCCTGACTTTC.

The chain recombines TRBV2 with TRBJ2-7; 7 nucleotides agree with TRBD2. The germline gives CDR1 SNHLY, CDR2 FYNNEI. The CDR3 is 13 residues long. Unmatched junction bases numbered 5, after V lost 6 bases and J lost 3 bases. The CDR3 DNA reads TGTGCCAGCAGCTTTCTAGCGGACTACGAGCAGTACTTC. Translating gives CASSFLADYEQYF.

The chain is built from TRBV5-1 and TRBJ2-3, with 8 bases matching TRBD2. The CDR3 runs 16 residues. With 4 bases clipped from V and 0 bases from J, the junction kept 7 bases outside the gene matches. Germline assignment: CDR1 SGHRS and CDR2 YFSETQ. In DNA form, the CDR3 reads TGCGCCAGCAGCCTCGGGGCTAGCGGGAGCACAGATACGCAGTATTTT. Translation gives CASSLGASGSTDTQYF.

In this sample, this clonotype turned up many times. This chain joins TRBV24-1 and TRBJ1-2; D ambiguous. Deletions cut 5 bases from V and 8 bases from J, with 14 bases between. There are 13 residues in the CDR3. Germline CDR1 and CDR2: KGHDR and SFDVKD. CDR3 sequence (DNA): TGTGCCACCAGTGGAGGGAGTGAGAAAGGCTACACCTTC. Residues: CATSGGSEKGYTF.

This clonotype showed up just a few times. At one end the junction does not follow the germline gene, possibly because of a read error. This chain uses TRBV10-2 with TRBJ2-7; 8 nucleotides match TRBD1. CDR3 size: 14 residues. Germline assignment: CDR1 WSHSY and CDR2 SAAADI. CDR3 nucleotides: TGTGCCAGCTCACCACAGGGGGTGTCCTACGAGCAGTACTTC. Translation: CASSPQGVSYEQYF.

CDR3 amino acids: CASSSLRTGNSPLHF. The CDR3 DNA follows: TGTGCCAGCAGTTCACTCAGGACAGGGAACTCACCCCTCCACTTT. The rearrangement joins TRBV6-1 to TRBJ1-6; TRBD1 aligns across 8 bases. Germline CDR1 reads MNHNS; CDR2 reads SASEGT. The CDR3 runs 15 residues. V was pared by 5 bases and J by 10 bases, with 10 bases of the junction left unmatched.

For the CDR3, the DNA is TGTGCCAGCCGCCGACTAGCGGGGGGCAGGCAGACCCAGTACTTC. Protein: CASRRLAGGRQTQYF. This chain joins TRBV7-8 and TRBJ2-5; 13 nucleotides align to TRBD2. Losses at the gene ends were 8 bases for V and 6 bases for J; bases not matched to a gene: 9. In germline, CDR1 is SGHVS, CDR2 FQNEAQ. The CDR3 extends over 15 amino acids.

This clonotype was seen a handful of times. The J gene is TRBJ2-5, the V gene TRBV5-5, with TRBD2 matching over 8 bases. The junction had 13 bases not matched to a gene; V was cut back by 4 bases and J by 5 bases. Germline V lookup: CDR1 SGHKS, CDR2 YYEKEE (reference sequence). The length of the CDR3 is 16 residues. CDR3 coding DNA: TGTGCCAGCAGCCAAGCGTTAAGCGGGAGTCTGGAGACCCAGTACTTC. It codes for CASSQALSGSLETQYF.

The chain couples TRBV2 to TRBJ1-1; D gene ambiguous. Germline V CDR1 and CDR2: SNHLY, FYNNEI. V shed 6 bases and J shed 1 base, with 15 bases lying between them. CDR3 size: 15 residues. The CDR3: CASSPELRRNTEAFF. Written as DNA, the CDR3 is TGTGCCAGCAGCCCAGAGTTGAGGCGGAACACTGAAGCTTTCTTT.

This clonotype turned up a few times. This chain joins TRBV12-3 or TRBV12-4 and TRBJ2-5; D may be TRBD1 (6 bases). The CDR3 sequence is 14 residues long. Trimming removed 6 bases from V and 4 bases from J, with 15 bases in between. Here the CDR3 DNA reads TGTGCCAGCAGCTTGGGGGACACAGGAGAGACCCAGTACTTC. It specifies CASSLGDTGETQYF.

This clonotype was counted only a few times. The chain uses TRBV7-9 and TRBJ1-2; D call uncertain. Germline CDR1 and CDR2: SEHNR and FQNEAQ (reference sequence). This CDR3 contains 12 residues. Trimming left V 1 base short and J 8 bases short, with 8 bases between. The CDR3, as DNA: TGTGCCAGCAGCTTAGGGTCGGGCGGCTACACCTTC. Protein: CASSLGSGGYTF. Together with reference TRBV7-9 and TRBJ1-2, the CDR3 gives the full variable domain: DTGVSQNPRHKITKRGQNVTFRCDPISEHNRLYWYRQTLGQGPEFLTYFQNEAQLEKSRLLSDRFSAERPKGSFSTLEIQRTEQGDSAMYLCASSLGSGGYTFGSGTRLTVV.

This clonotype has a handful of counts. This chain uses TRBV7-2 with TRBJ2-5; TRBD1 matches at 8 bases. This CDR3 has 14 residues. The germline V gene has CDR1 SGHTA and CDR2 FQGNSA. Trimming at V came to 5 bases and at J to 4 bases, leaving 6 bases not matched to a gene. CDR3 DNA sequence: TGTGCCAGCAGCCCAGGGGGCGCGGGAGAGACCCAGTACTTC. This gives the protein CASSPGGAGETQYF.

The chain employs TRBV7-9 and TRBJ2-7; 7 nucleotides match TRBD2. With 6 bases clipped from V and 0 bases from J, the junction kept 8 bases outside the gene matches. CDR3 length: 15 amino acids. The germline V gene has CDR1 SEHNR and CDR2 FQNEAQ (reference sequence). CDR3 nucleotides: TGTGCCAGCAGAGACGGGACTAAGAACTCCTACGAGCAGTACTTC. Its translation is CASRDGTKNSYEQYF.